This T cell receptor beta chain was sequenced for a study of cytomegalovirus exposure and HLA in healthy donors. Findings of the study overall: Of the V segments, some could not be distinguished, including TRBV6-2 and TRBV6-3, and were excluded.

As regards this clone: Its antigen is still unknown.

60 Vbeta and 13 Jbeta primers were used in PCR. The assay was immunoSEQ multiplex PCR, and TCRdb's table has in-frame clones only and misses some. The sample holds a few hundred thousand clones; roughly 80% are singletons and the top ten take 2.9%. CDR3 length: 15 residues. CDR1 is SGHTA and CDR2 is FQGNSA in the germline V gene. V lost 0 bases and J 0 bases, leaving 5 bases between the germline ends. The sequenced sample was PBMCs. The sequence was obtained from a man in his thirties or forties in good health and CMV-seronegative. The V and J genes are TRBV7-2 and TRBJ1-4; D not resolved. As DNA, the CDR3 is TGTGCCAGCAGCTTAGCAGGAGCAACTAATGAAAAACTGTTTTTT. This encodes CASSLAGATNEKLFF. The whole variable domain, filled in from reference TRBV7-2 and TRBJ1-4, reads GAGVSQSPSNKVTEKGKDVELRCDPISGHTALYWYRQSLGQGLEFLIYFQGNSAPDKSGLPSDRFSAERTGGSVSTLTIQRTQQEDSAVYLCASSLAGATNEKLFFGSGTQLSVL.